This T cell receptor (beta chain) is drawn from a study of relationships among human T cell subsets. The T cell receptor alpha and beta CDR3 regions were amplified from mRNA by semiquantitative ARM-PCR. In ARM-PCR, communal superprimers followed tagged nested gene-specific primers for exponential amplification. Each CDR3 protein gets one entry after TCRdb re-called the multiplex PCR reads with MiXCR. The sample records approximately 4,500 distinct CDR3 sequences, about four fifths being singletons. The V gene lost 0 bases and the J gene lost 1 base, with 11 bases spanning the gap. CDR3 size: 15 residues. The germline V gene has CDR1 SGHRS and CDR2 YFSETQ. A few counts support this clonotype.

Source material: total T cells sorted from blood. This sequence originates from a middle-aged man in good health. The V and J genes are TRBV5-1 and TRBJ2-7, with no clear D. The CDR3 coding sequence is TGCGCCAGCAGCTTGGGACCCCATACGTCCTACGAGCAGTACTTC. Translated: CASSLGPHTSYEQYF. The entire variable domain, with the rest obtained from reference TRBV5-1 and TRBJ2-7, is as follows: KAGVTQTPRYLIKTRGQQVTLSCSPISGHRSVSWYQQTPGQGLQFLFEYFSETQRNKGNFPGRFSGRQFSNSRSEMNVSTLELGDSALYLCASSLGPHTSYEQYFGPGTRLTVT.